This T cell receptor (beta chain) is drawn from a study of monozygotic twins with cystic fibrosis. Study context: Libraries were built from three micrograms of fragmented DNA using roughly 14 PCR cycles.

Assay: immunoSEQ multiplex PCR; the TCRdb copy retains only in-frame clones and omits some. The table includes some 10,000 clones, 99% to 99.4% detected once. Source material: blood. The receptor was isolated from a man aged 18-30 years with cystic fibrosis.

DNA of the CDR3: TGTGCCAGCAGCTCGGACCTACGAGTGCAGTACTTC. As protein: CASSSDLRVQYF. This chain connects TRBV7-2 to TRBJ2-7; no reliable D call. This CDR3 has 12 amino acids. Germline values: CDR1 SGHTA, CDR2 FQGNSA. V was pared by 4 bases and J by 9 bases, with 13 bases between.